This TCR beta chain was observed in a study of blood T cell repertoires in COVID-19. About the study: Two negative PCRs, clearance, or symptom resolution had been documented for recovered Cohort 3 donors. COVID-19 samples from acute and convalescent phases originated in the United States, Italy and Spain.

Participants spanned ages about 18 to 90 years and resided in 20 to 30 US areas. Clinical history as reported by participants underpinned cohort assignment. This clone was counted once. The germline V gene has CDR1 SEHNR and CDR2 FQNEAQ (reference sequence). The CDR3 contains 16 residues. Trimming shortened V by 5 bases and J by 3 bases, and 16 bases separated the two germline ends. The data were produced by immunoSEQ multiplex PCR, yet TCRdb's version contains in-frame clones alone and is incomplete. This table holds some 300,000 clones, around 89% found once. This rearrangement joins TRBV7-9 to TRBJ1-4; D uncertain. The receptor was isolated from a woman between 55 and 75 years old in a cohort exposed to, infected with or recovered from COVID-19 (not recorded which). The sequenced material came from PBMCs or T cells enriched from blood (not recorded which). CDR3 amino acids: CASSPPGGRANEKLFF. DNA of the CDR3: TGTGCCAGCAGCCCCCCAGGAGGACGGGCTAATGAAAAACTGTTTTTT.